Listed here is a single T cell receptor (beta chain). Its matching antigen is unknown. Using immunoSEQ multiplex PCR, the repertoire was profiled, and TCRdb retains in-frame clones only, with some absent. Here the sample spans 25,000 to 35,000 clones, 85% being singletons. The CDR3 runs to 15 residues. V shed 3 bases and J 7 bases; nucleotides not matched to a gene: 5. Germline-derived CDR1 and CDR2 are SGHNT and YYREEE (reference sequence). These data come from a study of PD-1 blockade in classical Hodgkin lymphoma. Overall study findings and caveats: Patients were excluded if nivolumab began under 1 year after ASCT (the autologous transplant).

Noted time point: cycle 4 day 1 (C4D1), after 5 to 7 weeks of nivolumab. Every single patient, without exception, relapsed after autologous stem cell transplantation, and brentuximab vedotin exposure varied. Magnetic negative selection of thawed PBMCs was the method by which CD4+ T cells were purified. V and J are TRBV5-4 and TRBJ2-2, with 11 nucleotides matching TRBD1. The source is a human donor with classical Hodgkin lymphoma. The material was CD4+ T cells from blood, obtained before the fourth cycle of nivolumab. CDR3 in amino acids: CASSSGQGAIGELFF. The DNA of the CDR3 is TGTGCCAGCAGCTCTGGACAGGGGGCTATCGGGGAGCTGTTTTTT. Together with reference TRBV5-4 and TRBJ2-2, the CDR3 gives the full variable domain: ETGVTQSPTHLIKTRGQQVTLRCSSQSGHNTVSWYQQALGQGPQFIFQYYREEENGRGNFPPRFSGLQFPNYSSELNVNALELDDSALYLCASSSGQGAIGELFFGEGSRLTVL.